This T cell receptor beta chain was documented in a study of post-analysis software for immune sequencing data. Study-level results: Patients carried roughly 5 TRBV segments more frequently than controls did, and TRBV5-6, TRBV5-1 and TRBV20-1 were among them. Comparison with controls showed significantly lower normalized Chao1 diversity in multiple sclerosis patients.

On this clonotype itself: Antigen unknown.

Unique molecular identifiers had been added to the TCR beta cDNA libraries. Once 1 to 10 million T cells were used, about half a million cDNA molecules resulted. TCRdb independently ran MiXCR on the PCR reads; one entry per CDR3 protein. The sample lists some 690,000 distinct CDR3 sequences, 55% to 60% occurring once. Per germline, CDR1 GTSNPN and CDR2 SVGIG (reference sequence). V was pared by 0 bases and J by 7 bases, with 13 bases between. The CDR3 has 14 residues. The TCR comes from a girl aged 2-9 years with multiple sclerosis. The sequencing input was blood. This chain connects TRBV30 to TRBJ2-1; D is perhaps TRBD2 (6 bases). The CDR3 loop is CAWSVIWGDNEQFF. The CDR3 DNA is TGTGCCTGGAGTGTAATTTGGGGGGATAATGAGCAGTTCTTC.